This TCR beta chain emerged from a study of CD8+ T cells in alopecia areata (dated by TCRdb to between 2017 and 2018). With regard to the full study: Skin from C3H/HeJ donors with spontaneous alopecia (6-12 months old) was grafted onto female C3H/HeJ recipients that were roughly 6-11 weeks old. Clonality in the scalp was compared among normal scalp (n=4), patchy alopecia areata scalp (n=8), and alopecia totalis/universalis scalp (n=8). The study used high-throughput TCRbeta sequencing to examine T cell clonal expansion in alopecia areata, in both the C3H/HeJ mouse model and human patients. The RNA source kit depended on sample type: the PAXgene miRNA kit for fixed scalp, the miRNeasy kit for PBMCs, and the RNeasy kit for mouse skin. Scalp tissue and sorted CD4+ and CD8+ peripheral blood T cells from patchy and totalis/universalis alopecia areata patients and from healthy controls were covered by human TCRbeta sequencing. immunoSEQ multiplex PCR using 35 Vbeta forward primers and 13 Jbeta reverse primers was used to amplify TCRbeta CDR3 regions. On the study overall, not on this receptor specifically: Compared with normal scalp, lesional scalp, particularly in alopecia totalis/universalis, had higher clonality and more expanded CD8+ clones, which suggests antigenic drive. Resident alphabeta T cells in normal human skin are also sequenced, complicating scalp TCR repertoire analysis, unlike mouse skin dominated by gammadelta T cells. Compared with mice, TCR sequences shared between patients were less clear, possibly partly because of HLA diversity across the patient population.

Pooled mouse cutaneous lymph node cells were stained for CD4, CD8alpha, NKG2D, NKG2ACE and other markers and were then sorted on a BD Influx. Libraries were prepared through the immunoSEQ multiplex PCR assay. To provide template for TCR sequencing, every sample had RNA extracted and reverse transcribed into cDNA. SuperScript III was used to make first-strand cDNA, primed with a 2:1 mix of oligo-dT and random hexamers. A synthetic immune receptor repertoire was used to gauge amplification bias, and whatever bias remained was removed computationally. Libraries were sequenced on Illumina HiSeq using 60 bp reads that covered the CDR3 and were read from J toward V. The study's own analysis went as follows. After raw reads were preprocessed to remove errors, the CDR3 was defined following IMGT conventions as running from the conserved cysteine to phenylalanine. To get clonality, Shannon entropy was normalized by log2 of the number of productive unique TCRs and the result was subtracted from 1. Whether each scalp clone was CD4 or CD8 was inferred by checking scalp TCRbeta sequences against the CD4 and CD8 repertoires from sorted blood. Not all clones reach the TCRdb copy of this immuneACCESS table, which keeps in-frame sequences only. Checked studies attribute under half of the gap to unresolved V genes and leave the rest unexplained. The DNA gave D and trimming, while V, J and clone size come from that table. This sample has some 18,000 clones, none of them a singleton. Of the sample, approximately 33% falls within the top ten clones.

Of note for this clone: Its antigen specificity is not known. For this receptor, the gene names and germline sequences are taken from the mouse. From the germline J gene comes the end of the CDR3, since the read stops 4 residues before it.

V loses 2 bases of germline sequence and J loses 1 base, and the interval between the two ends is 9 bases. From its cysteine to its phenylalanine, the CDR3 spans 14 amino acids. The DNA has 30 bases, all within the CDR3, and is read from base 1. The CDR1 and CDR2 encoded by the germline V gene (reference sequence) are FNHDT and SITEND. This receptor was obtained from a C3H/HeJ mouse with alopecia areata. Members of this strain share the MHC haplotype H2-k. Input material: CD8+ T cells sorted from a lymph node. The rearrangement combines TRBV19 with TRBJ1-1; matching of 5 bases hints at TRBD1 as the D gene. Partial CDR3 DNA: TGTGCCAGCAGTATCAGGGAGGGGAACACA. This codes for CASSIREGNT. The whole CDR3 sequence is CASSIREGNTEVFF.